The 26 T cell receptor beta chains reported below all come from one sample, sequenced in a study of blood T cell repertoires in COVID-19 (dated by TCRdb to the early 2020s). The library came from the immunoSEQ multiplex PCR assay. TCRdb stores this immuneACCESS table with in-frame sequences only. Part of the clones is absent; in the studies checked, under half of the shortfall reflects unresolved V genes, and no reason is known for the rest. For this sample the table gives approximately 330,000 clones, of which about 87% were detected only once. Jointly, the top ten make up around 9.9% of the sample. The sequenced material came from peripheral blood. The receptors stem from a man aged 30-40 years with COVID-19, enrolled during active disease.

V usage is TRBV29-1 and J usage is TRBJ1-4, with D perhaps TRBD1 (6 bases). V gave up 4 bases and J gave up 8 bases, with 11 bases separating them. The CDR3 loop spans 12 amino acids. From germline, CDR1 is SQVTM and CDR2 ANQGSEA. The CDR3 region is CSVAGVTEKLFF. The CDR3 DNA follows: TGCAGCGTTGCAGGGGTTACCGAAAAACTGTTTTTT.

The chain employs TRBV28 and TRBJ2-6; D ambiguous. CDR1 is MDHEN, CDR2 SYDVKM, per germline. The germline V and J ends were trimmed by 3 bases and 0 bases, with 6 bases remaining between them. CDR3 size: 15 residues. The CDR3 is CASSFRSSGANVLTF. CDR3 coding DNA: TGTGCCAGCAGTTTTAGGAGCTCTGGGGCCAACGTCCTGACTTTC.

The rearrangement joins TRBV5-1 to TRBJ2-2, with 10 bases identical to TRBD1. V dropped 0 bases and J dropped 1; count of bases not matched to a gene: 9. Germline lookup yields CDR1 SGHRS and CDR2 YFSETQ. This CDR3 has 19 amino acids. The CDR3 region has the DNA TGCGCCAGCAGCTTGGCCCGGGACAGGGGTCCATTGAACACCGGGGAGCTGTTTTTT. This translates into CASSLARDRGPLNTGELFF.

CDR3 coding DNA: TGTGCCAGCGGCCCTCCTAGCGGGGGGCAAGAGACCCAGTACTTC. Its translation: CASGPPSGGQETQYF. The chain carries TRBV27 and TRBJ2-5; TRBD2 matches at 11 bases. The CDR3 runs to 15 residues. In germline, CDR1 is MNHEY, CDR2 SMNVEV (reference sequence). Trimming took 8 bases from V and 2 from J; bases not matched to a gene: 7.

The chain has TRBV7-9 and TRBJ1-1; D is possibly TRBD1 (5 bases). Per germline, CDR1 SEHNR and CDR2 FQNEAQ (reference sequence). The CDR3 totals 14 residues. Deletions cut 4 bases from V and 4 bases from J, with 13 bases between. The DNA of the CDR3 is TGTGCCAGCAGCTATGCGGGACGGAGCACTGAAGCTTTCTTT. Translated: CASSYAGRSTEAFF.

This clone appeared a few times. The CDR3 spells CASSLQGVAGNTIYF. The CDR3 DNA reads as TGTGCCAGCAGCCTACAGGGGGTCGCTGGAAACACCATATATTTT. This chain joins TRBV28 and TRBJ1-3; 8 bases are a match to TRBD1. CDR3 size: 15 residues. The J segment lost 2 bases and the V segment lost 6 bases, leaving 6 bases of the junction unmatched. Looked up from germline, CDR1 is MDHEN and CDR2 is SYDVKM.

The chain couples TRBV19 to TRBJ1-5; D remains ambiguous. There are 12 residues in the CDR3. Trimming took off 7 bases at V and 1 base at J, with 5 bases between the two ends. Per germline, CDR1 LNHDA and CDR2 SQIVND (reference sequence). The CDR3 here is CASTRSNQPQHF. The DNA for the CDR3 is TGTGCCAGTACGAGAAGCAATCAGCCCCAGCATTTT.

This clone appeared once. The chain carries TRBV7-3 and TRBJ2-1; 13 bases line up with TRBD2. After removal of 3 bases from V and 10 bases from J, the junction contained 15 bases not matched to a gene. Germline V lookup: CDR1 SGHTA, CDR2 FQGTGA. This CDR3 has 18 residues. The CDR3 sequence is CASSLTATPGLAGNEQFF. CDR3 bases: TGTGCCAGCAGCTTGACAGCAACCCCGGGACTAGCGGGAAACGAGCAGTTCTTC.

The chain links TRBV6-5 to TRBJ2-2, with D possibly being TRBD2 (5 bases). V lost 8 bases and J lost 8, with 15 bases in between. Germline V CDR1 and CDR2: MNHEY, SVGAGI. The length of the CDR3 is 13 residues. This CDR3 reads CASCRGLGGELFF. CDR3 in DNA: TGTGCCAGCTGTCGCGGGTTGGGGGGGGAGCTGTTTTTT.

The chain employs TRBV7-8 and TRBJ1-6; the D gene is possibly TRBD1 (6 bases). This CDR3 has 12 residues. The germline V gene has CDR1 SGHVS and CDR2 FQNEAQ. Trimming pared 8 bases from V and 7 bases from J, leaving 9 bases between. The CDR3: CASRRGNSPLHF. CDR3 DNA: TGTGCCAGCCGAAGGGGGAATTCACCCCTCCACTTT.

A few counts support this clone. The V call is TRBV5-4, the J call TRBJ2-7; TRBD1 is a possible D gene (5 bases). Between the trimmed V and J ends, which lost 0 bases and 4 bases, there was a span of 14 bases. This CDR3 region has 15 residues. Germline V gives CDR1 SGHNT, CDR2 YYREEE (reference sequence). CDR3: CASSLGTTDPYEQYF. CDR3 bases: TGTGCCAGCAGCTTGGGGACGACAGATCCGTACGAGCAGTACTTC.

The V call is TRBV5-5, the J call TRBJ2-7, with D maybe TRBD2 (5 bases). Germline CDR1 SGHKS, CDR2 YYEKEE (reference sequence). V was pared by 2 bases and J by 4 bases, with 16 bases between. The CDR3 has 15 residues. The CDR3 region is CASSFAGGIQYEQYF. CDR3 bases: TGTGCCAGCAGCTTTGCGGGTGGCATCCAGTACGAGCAGTACTTC.

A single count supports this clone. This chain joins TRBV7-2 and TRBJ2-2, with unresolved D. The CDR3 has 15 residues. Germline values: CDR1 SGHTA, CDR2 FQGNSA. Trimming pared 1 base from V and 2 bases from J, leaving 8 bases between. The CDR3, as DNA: TGTGCCAGCAGCTTAGTGGGCCCTAACACCGGGGAGCTGTTTTTT. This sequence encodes CASSLVGPNTGELFF.

The CDR3, as DNA: TGCAGTGCTAGAGTTGGGGGGAAAGCTTTCTTT. Translation gives CSARVGGKAFF. This chain joins TRBV20-1 and TRBJ1-1; tentative D call: TRBD1 (5 bases). CDR1 and CDR2 (germline): DFQATT, SNEGSKA (reference sequence). With 1 base removed from V and 9 bases from J, the gap between germline ends came to 9 bases. The CDR3 covers 11 residues.

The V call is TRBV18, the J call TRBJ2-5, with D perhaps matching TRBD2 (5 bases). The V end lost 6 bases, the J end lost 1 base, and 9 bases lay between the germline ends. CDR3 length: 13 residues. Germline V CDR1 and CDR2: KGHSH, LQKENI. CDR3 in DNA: TGTGCCAGCTCGGGAGCGGCCCAAGAGACCCAGTACTTC. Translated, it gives CASSGAAQETQYF.

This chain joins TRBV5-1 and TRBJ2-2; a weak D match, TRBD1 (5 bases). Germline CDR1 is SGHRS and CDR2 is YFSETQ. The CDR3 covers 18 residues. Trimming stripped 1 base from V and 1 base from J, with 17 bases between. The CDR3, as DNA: TGCGCCAGCAGCTTGATTGGGGCGTCCCGGAGGAACACCGGGGAGCTGTTTTTT. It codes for CASSLIGASRRNTGELFF.

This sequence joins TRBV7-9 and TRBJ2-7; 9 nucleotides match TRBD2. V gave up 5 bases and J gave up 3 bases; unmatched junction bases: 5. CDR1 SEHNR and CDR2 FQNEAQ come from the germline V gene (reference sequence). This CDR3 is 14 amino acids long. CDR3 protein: CASSPRTSDYEQYF. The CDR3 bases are TGTGCCAGCAGCCCCCGGACTAGCGACTACGAGCAGTACTTC.

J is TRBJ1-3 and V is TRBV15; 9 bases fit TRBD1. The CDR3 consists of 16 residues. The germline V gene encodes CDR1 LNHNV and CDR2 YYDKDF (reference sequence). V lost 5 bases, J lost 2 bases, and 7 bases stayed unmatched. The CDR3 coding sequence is TGTGCCACCAGCGCGGGACAGGGACCTACTGGAAACACCATATATTTT. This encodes CATSAGQGPTGNTIYF.

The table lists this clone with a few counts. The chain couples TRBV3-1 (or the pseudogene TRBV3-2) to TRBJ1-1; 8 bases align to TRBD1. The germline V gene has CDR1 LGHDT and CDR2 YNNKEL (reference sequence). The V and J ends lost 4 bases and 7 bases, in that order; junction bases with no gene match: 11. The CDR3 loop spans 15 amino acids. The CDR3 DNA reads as TGTGCCAGCAGCCCCTTGGACAGGGACGATAATGAAGCTTTCTTT. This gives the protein CASSPLDRDDNEAFF.

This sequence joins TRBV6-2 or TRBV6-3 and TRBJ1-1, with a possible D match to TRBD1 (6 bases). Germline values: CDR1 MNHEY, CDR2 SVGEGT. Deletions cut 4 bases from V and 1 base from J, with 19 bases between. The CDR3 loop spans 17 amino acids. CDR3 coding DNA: TGTGCCAGCAGTTCCCTCCGACAGGCCACTGGGAACACTGAAGCTTTCTTT. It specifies CASSSLRQATGNTEAFF.

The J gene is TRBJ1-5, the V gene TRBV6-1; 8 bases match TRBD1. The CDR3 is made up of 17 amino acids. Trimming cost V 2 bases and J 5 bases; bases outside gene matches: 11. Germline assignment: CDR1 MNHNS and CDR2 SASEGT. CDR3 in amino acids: CASSEWGVRGLDQPQHF. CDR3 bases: TGTGCCAGCAGTGAATGGGGGGTCAGGGGGCTCGATCAGCCCCAGCATTTT.

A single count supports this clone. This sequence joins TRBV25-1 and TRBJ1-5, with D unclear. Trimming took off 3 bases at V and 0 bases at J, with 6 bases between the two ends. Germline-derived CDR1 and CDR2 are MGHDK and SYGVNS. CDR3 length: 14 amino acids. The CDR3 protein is CASSDRHSNQPQHF. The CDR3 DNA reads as TGTGCCAGCAGTGACAGACATAGCAATCAGCCCCAGCATTTT.

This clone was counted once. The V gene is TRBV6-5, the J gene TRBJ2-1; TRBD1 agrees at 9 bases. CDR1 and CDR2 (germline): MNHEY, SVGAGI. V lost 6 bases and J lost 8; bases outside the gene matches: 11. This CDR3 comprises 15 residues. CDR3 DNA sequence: TGTGCCAGCAGCAGCGACAGGGGGACCTTGTATGAGCAGTTCTTC. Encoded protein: CASSSDRGTLYEQFF.

The CDR3 DNA follows: TGTGCCTGGAGTGTATCGGCAGGGGGCACAGATACGCAGTATTTT. Translated: CAWSVSAGGTDTQYF. V is TRBV30 and J is TRBJ2-3; possibly TRBD1 for D (6 bases). CDR3 size: 15 residues. Trimming shortened V by 0 bases and J by 1 base, and 11 bases separated the two germline ends. Germline values: CDR1 GTSNPN, CDR2 SVGIG (reference sequence).

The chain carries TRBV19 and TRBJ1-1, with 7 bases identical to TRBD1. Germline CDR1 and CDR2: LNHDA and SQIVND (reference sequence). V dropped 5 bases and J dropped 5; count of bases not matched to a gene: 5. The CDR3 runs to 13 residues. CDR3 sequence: CASSFTGATEAFF. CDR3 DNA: TGTGCCAGTAGTTTTACAGGGGCGACTGAAGCTTTCTTT.

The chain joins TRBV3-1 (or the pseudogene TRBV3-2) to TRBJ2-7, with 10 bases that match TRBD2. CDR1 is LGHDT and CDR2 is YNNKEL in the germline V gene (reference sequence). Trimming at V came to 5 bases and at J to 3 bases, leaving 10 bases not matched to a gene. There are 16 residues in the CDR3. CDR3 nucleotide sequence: TGTGCCAGCAGCGGGCTAGCGGGGGCCATCAGCTACGAGCAGTACTTC. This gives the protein CASSGLAGAISYEQYF.